This T cell receptor (beta chain) was recovered during a study of PD-1 blockade in classical Hodgkin lymphoma (TCRdb year 2020). Notes on the research overall: Nivolumab dosing was 3 mg/kg intravenously every 2 weeks, continuing until either disease progression or unacceptable toxicity. The study used CyTOF and TCR beta sequencing to define a peripheral blood immune signature of response to PD-1 blockade in classical Hodgkin lymphoma.

Genomic DNA was isolated using the Qiagen DNeasy kit from unsorted PBMCs as well as from negatively selected CD4+ and CD8+ fractions. TCR beta CDR3 regions were amplified by immunoSEQ multiplex PCR using primers annealing to V and J segments. A synthetic immune receptor repertoire was used to minimize amplification bias, and any residual bias was removed computationally once sequencing was done. The original pipeline was this. Repertoire diversity was quantified as the Shannon entropy index using custom Python scripts. Unsorted, CD4+ and CD8+ repertoires were analyzed separately, except in combined analyses where CD4+ and CD8+ sequences were merged in silico. A clone was considered expanded if an increase in frequency of at least 2-fold after treatment relative to C1D1 was found, and a pseudocount of 0.5 was applied to clones undetected at baseline. Clones with 0 or 1 copy at C1D1 were defined as singleton clones, while clones with 2 or more copies were defined as non-singleton clones. Clones expanded in unsorted samples were annotated as CD4+, CD8+ or unknown by matching protein sequences in sorted samples from the same patient. Diversity changes from C1D1 to C4D1 were tested in paired samples using Wilcoxon tests. TCRdb took over this immuneACCESS table, retaining in-frame rearrangements with V and J assigned. Such tables are incomplete; in checked studies, under half of the missing clones stem from an unresolved V gene, and the remainder is unexplained. V and J calls and clone size follow that table, whereas D and trimming were derived from the DNA. In this sample the table shows about 66,000 clones, roughly two thirds of which occur a single time. The ten most abundant clones make up about 9.8% of the sample.

The sample's time point label, decoded: cycle 2 day 1 (C2D1) of nivolumab. All trial patients had relapsed after autologous stem cell transplantation, with cohorts A, B and C differing in prior brentuximab vedotin exposure. The trial cohort comprised around 60 patients with relapsed/refractory classical Hodgkin lymphoma whose best overall responses were complete response, partial response or progressive disease. Trial patients were treated with single-agent nivolumab in the multi-cohort phase II CheckMate 205 trial. An independent review committee assessed best overall response by applying the 2007 International Working Group response criteria. Trial PBMCs were collected just before the start of nivolumab (C1D1) and during therapy at cycle 2 day 1 and cycle 4 day 1. Peripheral blood was collected in 8 mL Vacutainer Cell Preparation Tubes, from which PBMCs were isolated by centrifugation and then cryopreserved.

Note on this clone: Its target antigen remains unknown. No much larger clonotype is one base removed from it; base qualities were not supplied.

What the authors observed across the whole study: By C4D1, a significant rise was seen in CD4+ TCR diversity but not in CD8+ TCR diversity (p=0.0027 vs p=0.16), and the rise was most apparent among complete responders (p=0.02). Lower diversity was seen in patients whose nivolumab began less than 1 year after ASCT, and these patients were left out of later analyses so that immune reconstitution would not confound the results. Only a single clinical trial cohort was studied, and what caused the repertoire differences, possibly disease activity or prior therapy, remained undefined. Baseline TCR diversity was reported to be lower in newly diagnosed patients than in healthy donors, and even lower in relapsed/refractory patients. Trial patients with a complete response had baseline diversity similar to that of newly diagnosed patients, while partial responders and progressors had significantly lower diversity.

Reading from cysteine to phenylalanine, the CDR3 counts 14 amino acids. Only the CDR3 portion is preserved as DNA: 42 bases, with reading frame beginning at the first base. Trimming removed 5 bases from V and 4 bases from J; the gene matches leave 3 bases unexplained. Sequences SEHNR (CDR1) and FQNEAQ (CDR2) are obtained from the germline V gene (reference sequence). This sequence was found in a human donor with classical Hodgkin lymphoma. The starting material was peripheral blood mononuclear cells (PBMCs), obtained before the second cycle of nivolumab. The rearranged chain carries TRBV7-9 and TRBJ1-2; TRBD1 lines up with 11 middle nucleotides. CDR3 reads: CASSADRGPYGYTF. The DNA sequence is as follows: TGTGCCAGCAGCGCGGACAGGGGGCCCTATGGCTACACCTTC. When the CDR3 is completed using the reference TRBV7-9 and TRBJ1-2 genes on either side, the full variable domain is DTGVSQNPRHKITKRGQNVTFRCDPISEHNRLYWYRQTLGQGPEFLTYFQNEAQLEKSRLLSDRFSAERPKGSFSTLEIQRTEQGDSAMYLCASSADRGPYGYTFGSGTRLTVV.